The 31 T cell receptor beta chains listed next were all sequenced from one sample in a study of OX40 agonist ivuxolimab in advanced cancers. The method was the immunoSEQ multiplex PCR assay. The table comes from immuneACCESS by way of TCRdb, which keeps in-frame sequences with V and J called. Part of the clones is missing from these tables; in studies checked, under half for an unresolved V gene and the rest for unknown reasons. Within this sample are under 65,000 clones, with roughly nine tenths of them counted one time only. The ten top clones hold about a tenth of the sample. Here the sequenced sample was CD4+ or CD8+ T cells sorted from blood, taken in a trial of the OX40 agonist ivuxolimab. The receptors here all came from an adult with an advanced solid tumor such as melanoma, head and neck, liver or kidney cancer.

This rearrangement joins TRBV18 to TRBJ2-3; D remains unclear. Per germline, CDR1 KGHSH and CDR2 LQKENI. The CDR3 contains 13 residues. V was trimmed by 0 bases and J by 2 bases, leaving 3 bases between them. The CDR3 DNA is TGTGCCAGCTCACCACCCGCCACAGATACGCAGTATTTT. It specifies CASSPPATDTQYF.

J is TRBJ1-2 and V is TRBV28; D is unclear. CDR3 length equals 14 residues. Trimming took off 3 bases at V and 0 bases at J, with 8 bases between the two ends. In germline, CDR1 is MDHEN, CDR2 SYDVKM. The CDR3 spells CASSFPGANYGYTF. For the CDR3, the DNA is TGTGCCAGCAGTTTCCCGGGAGCTAACTATGGCTACACCTTC.

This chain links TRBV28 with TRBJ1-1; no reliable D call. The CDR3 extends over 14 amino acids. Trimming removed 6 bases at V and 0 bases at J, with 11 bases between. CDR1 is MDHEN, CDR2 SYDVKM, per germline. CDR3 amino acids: CASSPPLLNTEAFF. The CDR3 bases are TGTGCCAGCAGCCCCCCACTCTTGAACACTGAAGCTTTCTTT.

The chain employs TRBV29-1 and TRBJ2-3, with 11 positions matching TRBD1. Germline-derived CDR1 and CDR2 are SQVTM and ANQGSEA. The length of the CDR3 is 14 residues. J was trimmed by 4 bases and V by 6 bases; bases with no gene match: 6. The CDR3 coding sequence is TGCAGCGTCAGGGACAGGGGGGGATCAGATACGCAGTATTTT. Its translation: CSVRDRGGSDTQYF.

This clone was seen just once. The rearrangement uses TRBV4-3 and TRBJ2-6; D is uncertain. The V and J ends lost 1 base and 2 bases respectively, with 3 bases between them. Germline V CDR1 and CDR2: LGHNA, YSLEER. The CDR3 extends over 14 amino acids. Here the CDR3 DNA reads TGCGCCAGCAGCCAAGTTGCTGGGGCCAACGTCCTGACTTTC. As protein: CASSQVAGANVLTF.

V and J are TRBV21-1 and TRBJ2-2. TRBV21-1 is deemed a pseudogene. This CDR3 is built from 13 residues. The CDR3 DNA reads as TGTGCCAGCAGCAAAGTGCGACCTGGGGAGCTGTTTTTT. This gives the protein CASSKVRPGELFF.

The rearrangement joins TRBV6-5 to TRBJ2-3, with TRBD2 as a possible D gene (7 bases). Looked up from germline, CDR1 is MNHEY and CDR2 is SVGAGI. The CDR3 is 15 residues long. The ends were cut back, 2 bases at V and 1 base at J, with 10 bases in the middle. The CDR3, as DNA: TGTGCCAGCAGTTACGCGGGGGCCCGCACAGATACGCAGTATTTT. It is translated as CASSYAGARTDTQYF.

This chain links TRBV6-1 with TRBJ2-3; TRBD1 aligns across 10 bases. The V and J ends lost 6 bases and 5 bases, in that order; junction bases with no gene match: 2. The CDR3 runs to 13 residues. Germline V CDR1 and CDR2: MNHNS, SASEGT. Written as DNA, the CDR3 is TGTGCCAGCAGCGGACAGGGGGGAGATACGCAGTATTTT. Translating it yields CASSGQGGDTQYF.

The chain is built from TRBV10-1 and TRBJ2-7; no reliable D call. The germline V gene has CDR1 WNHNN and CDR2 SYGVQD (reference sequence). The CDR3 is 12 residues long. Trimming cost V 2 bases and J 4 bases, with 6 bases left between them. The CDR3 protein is CASSENKYEQYF. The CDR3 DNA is TGCGCCAGCAGTGAGAACAAGTACGAGCAGTACTTC.

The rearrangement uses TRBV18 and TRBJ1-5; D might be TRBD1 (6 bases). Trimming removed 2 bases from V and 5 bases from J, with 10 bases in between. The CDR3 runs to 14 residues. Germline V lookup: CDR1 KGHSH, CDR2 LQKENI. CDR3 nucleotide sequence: TGTGCCAGCTCACCAGGACAGATCGATCAGCCCCAGCATTTT. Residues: CASSPGQIDQPQHF. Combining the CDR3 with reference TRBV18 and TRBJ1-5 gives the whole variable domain NAGVMQNPRHLVRRRGQEARLRCSPMKGHSHVYWYRQLPEEGLKFMVYLQKENIIDESGMPKERFSAEFPKEGPSILRIQQVVRGDSAAYFCASSPGQIDQPQHFGDGTRLSIL.

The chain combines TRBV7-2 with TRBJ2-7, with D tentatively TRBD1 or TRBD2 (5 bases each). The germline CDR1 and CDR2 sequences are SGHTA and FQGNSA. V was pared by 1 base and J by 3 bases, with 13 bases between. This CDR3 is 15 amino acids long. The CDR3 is CASSLVGEGLYEQYF. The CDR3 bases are TGTGCCAGCAGCTTAGTGGGGGAAGGGCTCTACGAGCAGTACTTC.

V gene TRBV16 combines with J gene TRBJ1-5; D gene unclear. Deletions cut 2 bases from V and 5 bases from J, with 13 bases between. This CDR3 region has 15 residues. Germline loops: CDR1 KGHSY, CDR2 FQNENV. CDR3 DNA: TGTGCCAGCAGCCAAGGTCTGTCTGGGGATCAGCCCCAGCATTTT. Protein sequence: CASSQGLSGDQPQHF. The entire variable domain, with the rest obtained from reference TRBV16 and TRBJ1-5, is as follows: GEEVAQTPKHLVRGEGQKAKLYCAPIKGHSYVFWYQQVLKNEFKFLISFQNENVFDETGMPKERFSAKCLPNSPCSLEIQATKLEDSAVYFCASSQGLSGDQPQHFGDGTRLSIL.

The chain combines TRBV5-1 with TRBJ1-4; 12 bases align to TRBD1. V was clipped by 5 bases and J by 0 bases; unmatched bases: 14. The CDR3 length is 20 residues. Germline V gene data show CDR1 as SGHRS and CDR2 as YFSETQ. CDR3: CASRRTGTGGNGSTNEKLFF. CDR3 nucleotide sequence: TGCGCCAGCAGGAGGACCGGGACAGGGGGCAACGGATCAACTAATGAAAAACTGTTTTTT.

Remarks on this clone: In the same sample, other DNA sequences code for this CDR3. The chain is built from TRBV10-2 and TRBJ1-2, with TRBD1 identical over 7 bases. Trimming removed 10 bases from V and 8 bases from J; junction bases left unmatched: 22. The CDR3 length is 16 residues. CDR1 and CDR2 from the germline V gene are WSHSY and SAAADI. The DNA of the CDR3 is TGCGCCACAACGGACAGGCGGAGGCGATCCGGTAGGGGCTACACCTTC. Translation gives CATTDRRRRSGRGYTF.

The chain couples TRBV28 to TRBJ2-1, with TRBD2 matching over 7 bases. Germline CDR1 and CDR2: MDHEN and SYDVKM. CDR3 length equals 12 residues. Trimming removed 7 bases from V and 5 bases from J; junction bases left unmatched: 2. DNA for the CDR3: TGTGCCAGCACCGGGGGGAACAATGAGCAGTTCTTC. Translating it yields CASTGGNNEQFF. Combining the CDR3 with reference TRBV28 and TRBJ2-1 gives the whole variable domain DVKVTQSSRYLVKRTGEKVFLECVQDMDHENMFWYRQDPGLGLRLIYFSYDVKMKEKGDIPEGYSVSREKKERFSLILESASTNQTSMYLCASTGGNNEQFFGPGTRLTVL.

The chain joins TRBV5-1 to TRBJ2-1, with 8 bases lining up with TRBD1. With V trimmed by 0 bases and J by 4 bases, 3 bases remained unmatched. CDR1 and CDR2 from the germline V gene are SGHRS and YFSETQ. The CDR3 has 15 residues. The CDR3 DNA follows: TGCGCCAGCAGCTTGGGCCGGACAGGGTACAATGAGCAGTTCTTC. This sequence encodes CASSLGRTGYNEQFF.

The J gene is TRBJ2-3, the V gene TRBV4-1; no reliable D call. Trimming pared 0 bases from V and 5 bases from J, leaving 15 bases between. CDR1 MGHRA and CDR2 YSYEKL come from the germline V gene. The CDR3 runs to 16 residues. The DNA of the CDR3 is TGCGCCAGCAGCCAAGAGGATAACAGCTGGGTAGATACGCAGTATTTT. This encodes CASSQEDNSWVDTQYF.

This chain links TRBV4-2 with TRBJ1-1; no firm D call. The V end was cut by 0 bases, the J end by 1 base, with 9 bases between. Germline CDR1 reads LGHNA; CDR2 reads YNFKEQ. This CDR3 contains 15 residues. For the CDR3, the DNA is TGTGCCAGCAGCCAAGACTCTGACCGGAACACTGAAGCTTTCTTT. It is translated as CASSQDSDRNTEAFF.

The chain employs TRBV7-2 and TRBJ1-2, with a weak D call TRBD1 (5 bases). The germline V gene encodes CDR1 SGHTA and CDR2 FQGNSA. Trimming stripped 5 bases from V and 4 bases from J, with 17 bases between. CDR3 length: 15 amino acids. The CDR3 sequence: CASSITGALGYGYTF. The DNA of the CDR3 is TGTGCCAGCAGCATCACAGGAGCCTTGGGCTATGGCTACACCTTC.

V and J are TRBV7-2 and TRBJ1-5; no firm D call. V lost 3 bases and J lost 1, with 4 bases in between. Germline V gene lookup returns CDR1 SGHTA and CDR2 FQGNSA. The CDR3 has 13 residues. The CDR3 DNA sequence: TGTGCCAGCAGCTTCGACAGCAATCAGCCCCAGCATTTT. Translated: CASSFDSNQPQHF.

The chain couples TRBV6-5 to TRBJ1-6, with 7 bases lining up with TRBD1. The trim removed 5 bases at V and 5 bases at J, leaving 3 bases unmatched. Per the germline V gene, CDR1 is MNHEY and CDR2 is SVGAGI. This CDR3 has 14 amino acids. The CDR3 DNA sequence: TGTGCCAGCAGTCAGGGGGGGGATAATTCACCCCTCCACTTT. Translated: CASSQGGDNSPLHF.

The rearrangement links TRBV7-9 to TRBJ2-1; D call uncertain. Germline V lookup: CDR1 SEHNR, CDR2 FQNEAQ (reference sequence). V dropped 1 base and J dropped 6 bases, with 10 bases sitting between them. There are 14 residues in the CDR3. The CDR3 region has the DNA TGTGCCAGCAGCTTAGAGGTCCCACTCAATGAGCAGTTCTTC. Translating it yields CASSLEVPLNEQFF.

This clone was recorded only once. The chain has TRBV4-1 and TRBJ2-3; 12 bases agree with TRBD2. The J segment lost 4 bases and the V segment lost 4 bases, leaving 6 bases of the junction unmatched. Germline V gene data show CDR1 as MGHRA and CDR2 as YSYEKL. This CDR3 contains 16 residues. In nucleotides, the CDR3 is TGCGCCAGCAGCCCCCTAGCGGGGGGGCTTGCAGATACGCAGTATTTT. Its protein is CASSPLAGGLADTQYF.

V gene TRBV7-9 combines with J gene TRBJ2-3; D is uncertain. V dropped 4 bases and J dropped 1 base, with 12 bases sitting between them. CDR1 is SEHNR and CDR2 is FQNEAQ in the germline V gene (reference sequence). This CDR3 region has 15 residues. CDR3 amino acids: CASSSSGFGTDTQYF. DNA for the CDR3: TGTGCCAGCAGCTCTTCCGGTTTTGGCACAGATACGCAGTATTTT.

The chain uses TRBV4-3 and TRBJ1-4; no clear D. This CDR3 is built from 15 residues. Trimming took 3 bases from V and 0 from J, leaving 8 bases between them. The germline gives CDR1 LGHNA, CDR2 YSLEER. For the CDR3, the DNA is TGCGCCAGCAGCCAGAATATAGCAACTAATGAAAAACTGTTTTTT. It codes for CASSQNIATNEKLFF.

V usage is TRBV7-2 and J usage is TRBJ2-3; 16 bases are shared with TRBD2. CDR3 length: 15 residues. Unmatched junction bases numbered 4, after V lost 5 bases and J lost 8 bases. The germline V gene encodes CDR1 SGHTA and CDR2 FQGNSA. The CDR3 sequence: CASSPGTSGGVTQYF. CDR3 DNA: TGTGCCAGCAGCCCCGGGACTAGCGGGGGGGTTACGCAGTATTTT.

Here the CDR3 reads CSVPDPLAGYEQYF. The CDR3 DNA is TGCAGCGTGCCCGATCCTCTGGCGGGATACGAGCAGTACTTC. The J gene is TRBJ2-7, the V gene TRBV29-1; tentatively, D is TRBD2 (6 bases). The CDR3 runs to 14 residues. V lost 6 bases and J lost 4, with 19 bases in between. The germline V gene has CDR1 SQVTM and CDR2 ANQGSEA.

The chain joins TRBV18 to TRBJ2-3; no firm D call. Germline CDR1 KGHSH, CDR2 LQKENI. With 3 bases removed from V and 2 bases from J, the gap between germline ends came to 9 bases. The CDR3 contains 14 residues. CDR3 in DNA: TGTGCCAGCTCACCTCGGCAGATCACAGATACGCAGTATTTT. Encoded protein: CASSPRQITDTQYF.

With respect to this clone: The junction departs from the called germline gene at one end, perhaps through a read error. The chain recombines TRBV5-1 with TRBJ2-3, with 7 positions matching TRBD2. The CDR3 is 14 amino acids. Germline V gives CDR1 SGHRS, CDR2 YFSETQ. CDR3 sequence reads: CAGSLGGSTDTQYF. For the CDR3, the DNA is TGCGCCGGCAGCTTAGGCGGGAGTACAGATACGCAGTATTTT.

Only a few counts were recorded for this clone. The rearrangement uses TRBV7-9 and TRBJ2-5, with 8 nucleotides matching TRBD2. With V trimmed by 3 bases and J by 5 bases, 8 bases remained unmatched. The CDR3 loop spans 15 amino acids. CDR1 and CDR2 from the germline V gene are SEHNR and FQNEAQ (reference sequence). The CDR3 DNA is TGTGCCAGCAGCTTCGGGAGGGGAGACGGGGAGACCCAGTACTTC. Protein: CASSFGRGDGETQYF.

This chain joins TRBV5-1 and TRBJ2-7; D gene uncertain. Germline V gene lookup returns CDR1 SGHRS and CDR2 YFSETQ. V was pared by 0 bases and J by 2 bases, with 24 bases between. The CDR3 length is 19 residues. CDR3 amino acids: CASSLGAGPSSRTTYEQYF. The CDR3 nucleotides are TGCGCCAGCAGCTTGGGTGCAGGACCCAGCAGCAGGACGACCTACGAGCAGTACTTC.